This T cell receptor (beta chain) originates from a study of cytomegalovirus exposure and HLA in healthy donors. 13 Jbeta primers and 60 Vbeta primers were used for the PCR. Profiling relied on immunoSEQ multiplex PCR, and the TCRdb table lists in-frame clones only, not all of them. The sample records 200,000 to 250,000 clones, about 89% being singletons. This receptor was obtained from a woman in her late teens or twenties in good health and CMV-seronegative. The sequenced material came from PBMCs.

CDR3 coding DNA: TGTGCCAGCAGCTTAGCCCGGGACTATGGCTACACCTTC. Translating gives CASSLARDYGYTF. The chain has TRBV7-9 and TRBJ1-2; D gene ambiguous. V shed 0 bases and J shed 3 bases, with 5 bases lying between them. The CDR3 contains 13 residues. CDR1 is SEHNR and CDR2 is FQNEAQ in the germline V gene (reference sequence).